This TCR beta chain derives from a study of response to subunit inactivated influenza vaccine. Points on this clonotype: The antigen is not known.

Points from the study as a whole: There was a suggestion from the authors that each seasonal influenza vaccination recruits few new T cells.

TCRdb re-called the RT-PCR reads with MiXCR, one entry per CDR3 protein. Of 150,000 or so distinct CDR3 sequences listed, about 10% are singletons. The CDR3 has 13 residues. V was pared by 0 bases and J by 6 bases, with 9 bases between. The germline V gene has CDR1 ENHRY and CDR2 SYGVKD. This chain links TRBV10-3 with TRBJ2-7; no definite D call. The sequences come from CD8+ T cells sorted from PBMCs, collected less than 30 months after vaccination. This sequence was found in a man aged 45 to 70 who received an inactivated influenza vaccine. In DNA form, the CDR3 reads TGTGCCATCAGTGAGTCGGTACAACCCGAGCAGTACTTC. The encoded protein is CAISESVQPEQYF.